This T cell receptor (beta chain) was recovered during a study of blood T cells in healthy people across ages. Regarding the study as a whole: Among long-lived donors, naive CD4+ cells were more numerous and diversity higher than in aged donors. Investigators treated diversity estimates from one million T cells as underestimates. The study could not conclusively compare naive and antigen-experienced cells, given its unsorted PBMCs.

Isolation per sample recovered at least 7 million PBMCs. A second PCR of about 7 to 12 cycles used a sample-barcoded 5' primer and a J-beta primer mix. MiXCR, run by TCRdb on the 5' RACE reads, gives a single entry per CDR3 protein. The sample carries about 1 million distinct CDR3 sequences, under 45% recorded once. In its sample, this clonotype was seen many times. Antigen: not known. Material: blood. This receptor was obtained from a woman in her sixties in good health.

For the CDR3, the DNA is TGTGCCAGCAGAACTAGCGGGATTTACGAGCAGTACTTC. Translating it yields CASRTSGIYEQYF. V is TRBV6-2 or TRBV6-3 and J is TRBJ2-7, with TRBD2 identical over 10 bases. After removal of 6 bases from V and 4 bases from J, the junction contained 3 bases not matched to a gene. The CDR3 totals 13 residues. Germline lookup yields CDR1 MNHEY and CDR2 SVGEGT.